This is a list of T cell receptor beta chains from one sample in a study of blood T cell repertoires in COVID-19. Method: immunoSEQ multiplex PCR; TCRdb's copy keeps in-frame clones and lacks some. The sample contains 190,000 or so clones, roughly 88% of which appear only once. Sequenced input: peripheral blood. These TCRs come from a woman older than 75 with acute or convalescent COVID-19. The CDR3 runs from the conserved cysteine through the conserved F or W. A D gene is named only where the DNA matches it firmly. The size field is filled for only some rows; it gives once, few, many or a size class.

>TRBV19|NA|NA|TRBJ2-2
TGTGCCAGTAAATACCGGGGGAACACCGGGGAGCTGTTTTTT
CASKYRGNTGELFF
>TRBV18|few|NA|TRBJ1-6
TGTGCCAGCTCACCACCGATTCAGGGTTTTGCACCCCTCCACTTT
CASSPPIQGFAPLHF
>TRBV11-2|NA|TRBD1|TRBJ1-2
TGTGCCAGCAGCTTTACAGGGGTTACCACCTTC
CASSFTGVTTF
>TRBV4-2|NA|NA|TRBJ1-5
TGTGCCAGCAGCCAAGACTGGCAGTCAGGGCAGCCCCAGCATTTT
CASSQDWQSGQPQHF
>TRBV5-4|NA|TRBD1|TRBJ1-2
TGTGCCAGCAGCATTACAGGGGGTAGCTTGGATGGCTACACCTTC
CASSITGGSLDGYTF
>TRBV5-4|NA|NA|TRBJ1-3
TGTGCCAGCAGCCCCGGCTCTGGAAACACCATATATTTT
CASSPGSGNTIYF
>TRBV2|once|NA|TRBJ1-5
TGTGCCAGCAGTGATGTTCTCAGGGGTCAGAGCAATCAGCCCCAGCATTTT
CASSDVLRGQSNQPQHF
>TRBV11-3|NA|TRBD2|TRBJ2-3
TGTGCCAGCAGCCCCAGCGGGGGACCCCGTCGGGCAGATACGCAGTATTTT
CASSPSGGPRRADTQYF
>TRBV30|NA|NA|TRBJ1-5
TGTGCCTGGAGTGTAACCGGGGAGGGCCAGCCCCAGCATTTT
CAWSVTGEGQPQHF
>TRBV9|NA|TRBD1|TRBJ1-6
TGTGCCAGCAGCCTTACGAGGGACAGCAATAATTCACCCCTCCACTTT
CASSLTRDSNNSPLHF
>TRBV11-2|once|TRBD1|TRBJ2-7
TGTGCCAGCAGCCGAATGACAGGGGACTACGAGCAGTACTTC
CASSRMTGDYEQYF
>TRBV21-1|NA|NA|TRBJ1-3
TGTGCCAGCAGCAATCATGATACGCGGCTTTTT
CASSNHDTRLF
>TRBV6-5|few|NA|TRBJ1-1
TGTGCCAGCACCCAATGGGGGGGCATGAACACTGAAGCTTTCTTT
CASTQWGGMNTEAFF
>TRBV11-3|few|TRBD1|TRBJ2-2
TGTGCCAGCAGCCCCCGGACAGGGGGGTCCGGGGAGCTGTTTTTT
CASSPRTGGSGELFF
>TRBV5-5|NA|NA|TRBJ2-5
TGTGCCAGCAGCCTTTATACAGGGACGCGGACCCAGTACTTC
CASSLYTGTRTQYF
>TRBV7-3|NA|TRBD2|TRBJ2-5
TGTGCCAGCAGCCCCGGGACTAGGGCAGAGACCCAGTACTTC
CASSPGTRAETQYF
>TRBV2|NA|TRBD2|TRBJ2-3
TGTGCCAGCAGTGGTCCAGGAGCGGGGCTTCCTATAGCGCAGTATTTT
CASSGPGAGLPIAQYF
>TRBV2|once|NA|TRBJ2-3
TGTGCCAGCGGGAGGCGCACAGATACGCAGTATTTT
CASGRRTDTQYF
>TRBV5-1|NA|TRBD2|TRBJ2-1
TGCGCCAGCAGCTTGGACTGGCTAGCGGGAGATGAGCAGTTCTTC
CASSLDWLAGDEQFF
>TRBV7-6|NA|TRBD2|TRBJ2-5
TGTGCCAGCAGCCCCCTAGGAGCGGGGGGGCGGAAGACCCAGTACTTC
CASSPLGAGGRKTQYF
>TRBV3-1/TRBV3-2|NA|TRBD1|TRBJ1-1
TGTGCCAGCAGCTCCTGTGTCCGGGCGACAGGGGATCCGAGCACTGAAGCTTTCTTT
CASSSCVRATGDPSTEAFF
>TRBV6-5|NA|NA|TRBJ2-5
TGTGCCAGCAGAGCGACCTTCGGGGAGACCCAGTACTTC
CASRATFGETQYF
>TRBV10-2|NA|TRBD1|TRBJ2-5
TGCGCCAGCAGCTCAGGGGGCCAATGGGAGACCCAGTACTTC
CASSSGGQWETQYF
>TRBV2|NA|NA|TRBJ1-1
TGTGCCAGCAGTGTGGGGCAGAGAGAAGCTTTCTTT
CASSVGQREAFF
>TRBV4-1|NA|NA|TRBJ2-5
TGCGCCAGCAGCCGCGGACAGATCCAAGAGACCCAGTACTTC
CASSRGQIQETQYF
>TRBV19|NA|NA|TRBJ2-4
TGTGCCAGTAGTATAGCGTCACAGGGCGGGGGCATTCAGTACTTC
CASSIASQGGGIQYF
>TRBV7-2|few|NA|TRBJ2-3
TGTGCCAGCAGCTTATCAGCGGCTAGCACAGATACGCAGTATTTT
CASSLSAASTDTQYF
>TRBV28|NA|TRBD1|TRBJ1-2
TGTGCCAGCAGTTTAGGGACAGTCGTGGGGGGCTACACCTTC
CASSLGTVVGGYTF
>TRBV15|NA|NA|TRBJ2-3
TGTGCCACCAGCAGACTAGCCGGCACAGATACGCAGTATTTT
CATSRLAGTDTQYF
>TRBV7-2|NA|TRBD2|TRBJ2-7
TGTGCCAGCAGCTTAGCGAGGGGAGGGGCCTACGAGCAGTACTTC
CASSLARGGAYEQYF
>TRBV15|NA|NA|TRBJ2-7
TGTGCCACCAGCAGCCAGGGTCCTAGCTCCTACGAGCAGTACTTC
CATSSQGPSSYEQYF
>TRBV27|NA|NA|TRBJ1-1
TGTGCCAGTTGGGGCGGGGTAGGGCTGAACACTGAAGCTTTCTTT
CASWGGVGLNTEAFF
>TRBV4-1|NA|TRBD1|TRBJ2-7
TGCGCCAGCAGCGCCCGGGACAGGGGGTTCCGGGAGCAGTACTTC
CASSARDRGFREQYF
>TRBV5-4|NA|NA|TRBJ1-4
TGTGCCAGCAGCTCAAAGGGGGGGGATGAAAAACTGTTTTTT
CASSSKGGDEKLFF
>TRBV7-2|NA|NA|TRBJ1-2
TGTGCCAGCAGCCCCCAAAACAGGGTGGAGGACACCTTC
CASSPQNRVEDTF
>TRBV5-4|NA|NA|TRBJ2-1
TGTGCCAGCAGCTTTCCCGGTTCTAGCTCCTACAATGAGCAGTTCTTC
CASSFPGSSSYNEQFF
>TRBV11-2|NA|TRBD1|TRBJ1-1
TGTGCCAGCAGCCGGACAGGGTTGAACACTGAAGCTTTCTTT
CASSRTGLNTEAFF
>TRBV21-1|NA|NA|TRBJ1-2
TGTGCCAGCAGCTCTAGACAGGGCCCCCCGTCGAATTATGGCTACACCTTC
CASSSRQGPPSNYGYTF
>TRBV11-2|NA|NA|TRBJ2-5
TGTGCCAGCAGCTTAGCGCCCGGGGGACTGGAGACCCAGTACTTC
CASSLAPGGLETQYF
>TRBV5-1|NA|TRBD2|TRBJ2-7
TGCGCCAGCAGGGATCGGCGGGGGTCCTACGAGCAGTACTTC
CASRDRRGSYEQYF
>TRBV10-3|NA|TRBD1|TRBJ1-1
TGTGCCATCAGTGACCCGGACAGGGGGCGAGGACCTGAAGCTTTCTTT
CAISDPDRGRGPEAFF
>TRBV10-1|NA|NA|TRBJ1-5
TGCGCCAGCAGTGAGGCGGTCAATCAGCCCCAGCATTTT
CASSEAVNQPQHF
>TRBV29-1|NA|TRBD1|TRBJ1-5
TGCAGCGTTGAGGGGACAGGGGTGATCAATCAGCCCCAGCATTTT
CSVEGTGVINQPQHF
>TRBV7-9|NA|TRBD1|TRBJ2-3
TGTGCCACCTCGGGACAGGGTTCCACAGATACGCAGTATTTT
CATSGQGSTDTQYF
>TRBV7-2|NA|NA|TRBJ1-1
TGTGCCAGCAGCCCACCTACAGGGCGGGCGAACACTGAAGCTTTCTTT
CASSPPTGRANTEAFF